The 24 T cell receptor beta chains below come from one sample, sequenced in a study of cytomegalovirus exposure and HLA in healthy donors. PCR used 60 Vbeta primers and 13 Jbeta primers. Generated by immunoSEQ multiplex PCR, the TCRdb table keeps only in-frame clones and is missing some. The sample contains about 130,000 clones, around 85% of which appear only once. Sequences were obtained from PBMCs. The receptors derive from a boy younger than 18 in good health and CMV-seronegative.

The chain is built from TRBV5-6 and TRBJ2-3; possibly TRBD1 for D (5 bases). This CDR3 is built from 16 residues. In germline, CDR1 is SGHDT, CDR2 YYEEEE. V lost 3 bases and J lost 0, with 14 bases in between. CDR3 loop: CASSYTGRQSTDTQYF. In DNA, the CDR3 is TGTGCCAGCAGCTACACTGGCAGACAGAGCACAGATACGCAGTATTTT.

The V call is TRBV5-4, the J call TRBJ2-3; tentative D call: TRBD2 (5 bases). V was pared by 2 bases and J by 4 bases, with 11 bases between. CDR3 length: 14 residues. Germline V gene sequence: CDR1 SGHNT, CDR2 YYREEE (reference sequence). In DNA, the CDR3 is TGTGCCAGCAGCTTCGGACGGAGGCCAGATACGCAGTATTTT. It is translated as CASSFGRRPDTQYF.

This chain uses TRBV19 with TRBJ2-1, with 12 bases matching TRBD2. CDR1 and CDR2 (germline): LNHDA, SQIVND (reference sequence). The J segment lost 2 bases and the V segment lost 0 bases, leaving 8 bases of the junction unmatched. CDR3 length: 19 amino acids. The CDR3 protein is CASSIDSLAGGTPYNEQFF. As DNA, the CDR3 is TGTGCCAGTAGTATAGATAGCCTAGCGGGGGGGACCCCCTACAATGAGCAGTTCTTC. Full variable domain (remainder filled in from reference TRBV19 and TRBJ2-1): DGGITQSPKYLFRKEGQNVTLSCEQNLNHDAMYWYRQDPGQGLRLIYYSQIVNDFQKGDIAEGYSVSREKKESFPLTVTSAQKNPTAFYLCASSIDSLAGGTPYNEQFFGPGTRLTVL.

This clone was observed a single time. The chain has TRBV29-1 and TRBJ2-3; no firm D call. V lost 2 bases, J lost 2 bases, and 8 bases lay in between. Germline V gives CDR1 SQVTM, CDR2 ANQGSEA. The CDR3 totals 13 residues. The chain's CDR3 is CSVELQITDTQYF. The CDR3 DNA reads as TGCAGCGTTGAACTACAGATCACAGATACGCAGTATTTT.

This clone was picked up one time. The chain couples TRBV7-7 to TRBJ2-5, with 9 bases that match TRBD2. After removal of 5 bases from V and 2 bases from J, the junction contained 6 bases not matched to a gene. The CDR3 contains 15 residues. CDR1 is SSHAT and CDR2 is FNYEAQ in the germline V gene (reference sequence). CDR3 coding DNA: TGTGCCAGCAGCGCAGGACTAGCGACACAAGAGACCCAGTACTTC. As protein: CASSAGLATQETQYF.

The V and J genes are TRBV19 and TRBJ1-3; TRBD1 matches at 7 bases. The CDR3 contains 14 residues. Trimming at V came to 2 bases and at J to 3 bases, leaving 1 base not matched to a gene. Per the germline V gene, CDR1 is LNHDA and CDR2 is SQIVND (reference sequence). CDR3 protein: CASSIQGDGNTIYF. CDR3 coding DNA: TGTGCCAGTAGTATACAGGGGGATGGAAACACCATATATTTT.

This chain connects TRBV4-3 to TRBJ2-5; 7 bases are shared with TRBD1. Germline V CDR1 and CDR2: LGHNA, YSLEER. This CDR3 is built from 14 residues. The J segment lost 5 bases and the V segment lost 3 bases, leaving 6 bases of the junction unmatched. CDR3 protein: CASSQTGISETQYF. The CDR3 coding sequence is TGCGCCAGCAGCCAGACAGGGATTTCTGAGACCCAGTACTTC.

The gene calls are TRBV4-1 and TRBJ1-3; D unclear. V was clipped by 0 bases and J by 0 bases, with 6 bases between them. The germline V gene encodes CDR1 MGHRA and CDR2 YSYEKL. CDR3 length: 15 amino acids. CDR3 nucleotide sequence: TGCGCCAGCAGCCAAGACTTGTTCTCTGGAAACACCATATATTTT. Protein product: CASSQDLFSGNTIYF.

DNA of the CDR3: TGTGCCAGCAGTGAATTTTCGGGGGAAATCAATCAGCCCCAGCATTTT. Translation gives CASSEFSGEINQPQHF. V gene TRBV6-1 combines with J gene TRBJ1-5; D might be TRBD1 (5 bases). From germline, CDR1 is MNHNS and CDR2 SASEGT. V lost 2 bases and J lost 3, with 14 bases in between. The CDR3 extends over 16 amino acids.

The chain uses TRBV6-5 and TRBJ2-5; 10 bases match TRBD1. J lost 5 bases, V lost 6 bases, and 6 bases had no gene match. Germline V gene data show CDR1 as MNHEY and CDR2 as SVGAGI. This CDR3 comprises 14 residues. This CDR3 is CASRRQGARETQYF. The CDR3 DNA reads TGTGCCAGCAGACGACAGGGGGCTAGGGAGACCCAGTACTTC.

The chain joins TRBV30 to TRBJ1-5; TRBD1 agrees at 10 bases. This CDR3 region has 13 residues. V lost 4 bases and J lost 4; bases outside the gene matches: 1. Germline CDR1 and CDR2: GTSNPN and SVGIG (reference sequence). CDR3 protein: CAWKDRGNQPQHF. CDR3 DNA: TGTGCCTGGAAGGACAGGGGGAATCAGCCCCAGCATTTT.

V usage is TRBV7-3 and J usage is TRBJ2-1; perhaps TRBD2 as D (6 bases). The CDR3 sequence is 17 residues long. Germline V lookup: CDR1 SGHTA, CDR2 FQGTGA. V was cut by 0 bases and J by 8 bases, with 20 bases left in between. CDR3 sequence: CASSLTGPGAPNHEQFF. The CDR3 coding sequence is TGTGCCAGCAGCTTAACCGGACCGGGAGCCCCGAATCATGAGCAGTTCTTC.

The chain has TRBV7-9 and TRBJ2-2, with 10 positions matching TRBD2. There are 16 residues in the CDR3. V dropped 4 bases and J dropped 6; count of bases not matched to a gene: 8. Germline V gene lookup returns CDR1 SEHNR and CDR2 FQNEAQ (reference sequence). The CDR3 DNA is TGTGCCAGCAGCTCCTCTAGCGGGAGCGCGGCCGGGGAGCTGTTTTTT. Encoded protein: CASSSSSGSAAGELFF.

The chain's CDR3 is CASSVASSGNSDTQYF. CDR3 DNA: TGTGCCAGCAGCGTAGCATCTAGCGGGAACTCAGATACGCAGTATTTT. The gene calls are TRBV9 and TRBJ2-3; 9 bases line up with TRBD2. The CDR3 consists of 16 residues. V was pared by 0 bases and J by 4 bases, with 6 bases of the junction left unmatched. Germline loops: CDR1 SGDLS, CDR2 YYNGEE.

The chain uses TRBV6-5 and TRBJ1-4; D is perhaps TRBD1 (5 bases). V gave up 4 bases and J gave up 7 bases, with 10 bases separating them. Germline CDR1 reads MNHEY; CDR2 reads SVGAGI. The CDR3 has 13 residues. The DNA of the CDR3 is TGTGCCAGCAGTTTCACGGGACTTGAAAAACTGTTTTTT. This encodes CASSFTGLEKLFF.

This clone was counted a few times. The chain couples TRBV5-8 to TRBJ2-7; the match to TRBD2 covers 11 bases. CDR1 is SGHTS, CDR2 YDEGEE, per germline. This CDR3 has 17 residues. J was trimmed by 4 bases and V by 2 bases; bases with no gene match: 11. CDR3 DNA sequence: TGTGCCAGCAGCTTAAGGGCGCGGCTAGCGGGAGGTTACGAGCAGTACTTC. Amino acid sequence: CASSLRARLAGGYEQYF.

The chain is built from TRBV5-6 and TRBJ1-5; possible D gene TRBD1, 5 bases. Deletions cut 3 bases from V and 5 bases from J, with 18 bases between. This CDR3 contains 16 residues. The germline V gene encodes CDR1 SGHDT and CDR2 YYEEEE. CDR3 coding DNA: TGTGCCAGCAGCTACCGTCGGGGGGGAGGTGATCAGCCCCAGCATTTT. As protein: CASSYRRGGGDQPQHF.

This clone was picked up one time. V usage is TRBV7-9 and J usage is TRBJ2-7; TRBD1 might be the D (5 bases). Germline V gives CDR1 SEHNR, CDR2 FQNEAQ (reference sequence). The CDR3 contains 12 residues. Trimming removed 5 bases from V and 3 bases from J, with 8 bases in between. CDR3 in DNA: TGTGCCAGCAGCCTGGACAACTACGAGCAGTACTTC. As protein: CASSLDNYEQYF.

This clone appeared a single time. This chain uses TRBV7-9 with TRBJ1-5; TRBD1 matches 7 bases. V lost 6 bases to trimming and J lost 2 bases; unmatched junction nucleotides: 7. The CDR3 length is 15 residues. CDR1 SEHNR and CDR2 FQNEAQ come from the germline V gene (reference sequence). CDR3 protein: CASRGPGTGNQPQHF. The CDR3 nucleotides read TGTGCCAGCAGGGGGCCAGGGACAGGCAATCAGCCCCAGCATTTT.

The J gene is TRBJ2-3, the V gene TRBV5-1; 12 bases match TRBD1. The CDR3 loop spans 17 amino acids. J lost 3 bases, V lost 4 bases, and 9 bases had no gene match. Germline-derived CDR1 and CDR2 are SGHRS and YFSETQ. The CDR3 spells CASSKGPGQGATDTQYF. The CDR3 bases are TGCGCCAGCAGCAAAGGACCGGGACAGGGGGCTACAGATACGCAGTATTTT.

The rearrangement joins TRBV30 to TRBJ1-2; D is possibly TRBD1 (6 bases). With 4 bases removed from V and 7 bases from J, the gap between germline ends came to 13 bases. Germline V gene sequence: CDR1 GTSNPN, CDR2 SVGIG (reference sequence). This CDR3 region has 12 residues. CDR3 coding DNA: TGTGCCTGGATAAACAGGGCGGCTGGCTACACCTTC. Protein product: CAWINRAAGYTF.

The chain couples TRBV29-1 to TRBJ2-5, with 11 bases that match TRBD2. The V gene's germline CDR1 is SQVTM and CDR2 ANQGSEA. The CDR3 has 13 amino acids. Germline trimming cut 7 bases from V and 4 bases from J; bases unmatched to any gene: 5. The CDR3 loop reads CSGLAGGGETQYF. The CDR3 DNA follows: TGCAGCGGTCTAGCGGGAGGTGGAGAGACCCAGTACTTC. Based on the CDR3 plus reference TRBV29-1 and TRBJ2-5, the full variable domain is SAVISQKPSRDICQRGTSLTIQCQVDSQVTMMFWYRQQPGQSLTLIATANQGSEATYESGFVIDKFPISRPNLTFSTLTVSNMSPEDSSIYLCSGLAGGGETQYFGPGTRLLVL.

V usage is TRBV7-8 and J usage is TRBJ2-5; the D is unclear. This CDR3 region has 15 residues. Germline V gives CDR1 SGHVS, CDR2 FQNEAQ. Trimming pared 8 bases from V and 2 bases from J, leaving 18 bases between. This CDR3 reads CASGETPLTQETQYF. For the CDR3, the DNA is TGTGCCAGCGGAGAAACTCCCCTAACTCAAGAGACCCAGTACTTC.

The CDR3 bases are TGTGCCAGCAGCTCCTACAGGGGGAACACTGAAGCTTTCTTT. Translation gives CASSSYRGNTEAFF. The rearrangement joins TRBV11-1 to TRBJ1-1; 7 bases are shared with TRBD1. CDR1 is SGHAT and CDR2 is FQDESV in the germline V gene (reference sequence). V trimming: 4 bases; J trimming: 1 base; junction bases outside the gene matches: 3. This CDR3 comprises 14 residues. Drawing the rest from reference TRBV11-1 and TRBJ1-1, the complete variable domain is EAEVAQSPRYKITEKSQAVAFWCDPISGHATLYWYRQILGQGPELLVQFQDESVVDDSQLPKDRFSAERLKGVDSTLKIQPAELGDSAMYLCASSSYRGNTEAFFGQGTRLTVV.